Listed here are 16 T cell receptor beta chains from one sample, sequenced in a study of blood T cells in healthy people across ages. Using a J-beta primer mix together with a sample-barcoded 5' primer, a second PCR was run for roughly 6 to 11 cycles. TCRdb passed the 5' RACE reads through MiXCR, listing each CDR3 protein once. The sample carries over 1,300,000 distinct CDR3 sequences, approximately 60% recorded once. The material sequenced was blood. These receptors were taken from a man between 18 and 29 years old in good health.

The chain couples TRBV7-9 to TRBJ2-7, with D maybe TRBD2 (6 bases). This CDR3 has 16 residues. V was trimmed by 5 bases and J by 3 bases, leaving 20 bases between them. Per germline, CDR1 SEHNR and CDR2 FQNEAQ (reference sequence). In DNA, the CDR3 is TGTGCCAGCAGCGCGACCGGGACTTCCACCCTCTACGAGCAGTACTTC. Amino acids: CASSATGTSTLYEQYF.

The genes are TRBV20-1 and TRBJ2-3; 8 bases fit TRBD2. The V gene end was trimmed by 5 bases and the J gene end by 1 base; junction bases not matched to a gene: 5. CDR3 length: 14 residues. Germline CDR1 is DFQATT and CDR2 is SNEGSKA (reference sequence). The CDR3 sequence: CSAEPTSGTDTQYF. CDR3 DNA sequence: TGCAGTGCTGAACCGACTAGCGGCACAGATACGCAGTATTTT.

This clonotype has only a few counts. The genes are TRBV4-2 and TRBJ2-7; TRBD2 is a possible D gene (6 bases). The CDR3 is 15 residues long. The germline V gene encodes CDR1 LGHNA and CDR2 YNFKEQ. Trimming shortened V by 0 bases and J by 3 bases, and 12 bases separated the two germline ends. In DNA form, the CDR3 reads TGTGCCAGCAGCCAAGAGCGGCGGGGTTACTACGAGCAGTACTTC. It encodes CASSQERRGYYEQYF.

This clonotype was recorded a few times. V gene TRBV29-1 combines with J gene TRBJ2-7, with a tentative D call TRBD2 (5 bases). Germline loops: CDR1 SQVTM, CDR2 ANQGSEA. The V end lost 3 bases, the J end lost 4 bases, and 19 bases lay between the germline ends. The CDR3 has 15 residues. In nucleotides, the CDR3 is TGCAGCGTTGAGTTCCCGGGGTCACCCAATTACGAGCAGTACTTC. This translates into CSVEFPGSPNYEQYF.

CDR3 sequence (DNA): TGCGCCAGCAGTCGTTGGACAGGTCAAGATACGCAGTATTTT. Protein product: CASSRWTGQDTQYF. The chain joins TRBV4-3 to TRBJ2-3; 7 bases are a match to TRBD1. Germline CDR1 is LGHNA and CDR2 is YSLEER. Trimming took 6 bases from V and 5 from J; bases not matched to a gene: 8. CDR3 length: 14 amino acids.

The genes are TRBV6-2 or TRBV6-3 and TRBJ1-1; D remains ambiguous. Trimming shortened V by 2 bases and J by 2 bases, and 3 bases separated the two germline ends. The CDR3 runs to 12 residues. From germline, CDR1 is MNHEY and CDR2 SVGEGT. This CDR3 reads CASSYINTEAFF. As DNA, the CDR3 is TGTGCCAGCAGTTACATCAACACTGAAGCTTTCTTT.

The chain is built from TRBV6-2 or TRBV6-3 and TRBJ2-7; tentatively, D is TRBD1 (5 bases). The CDR3 runs 13 residues. Germline V gene sequence: CDR1 MNHEY, CDR2 SVGEGT. Trimming removed 7 bases from V and 4 bases from J, with 14 bases in between. As DNA, the CDR3 is TGTGCCAGCATCCCAAGGGGTCCGTACGAGCAGTACTTC. It codes for CASIPRGPYEQYF.

This chain connects TRBV7-9 to TRBJ2-7, with D possibly TRBD2 on 7 matching bases. The CDR3 sequence is 15 residues long. Germline V gives CDR1 SEHNR, CDR2 FQNEAQ (reference sequence). The V end lost 4 bases, the J end lost 2 bases, and 15 bases lay between the germline ends. As DNA, the CDR3 is TGTGCCAGCAGCTCCACTGGGGGGGCCGCCTACGAGCAGTACTTC. It specifies CASSSTGGAAYEQYF.

The chain links TRBV6-2 or TRBV6-3 to TRBJ1-2; D is undetermined. CDR3 length equals 15 residues. Trimming removed 7 bases from V and 2 bases from J, with 17 bases in between. Germline assignment: CDR1 MNHEY and CDR2 SVGEGT. CDR3: CASTSPGRINYGYTF. The CDR3, as DNA: TGTGCCAGCACCAGCCCCGGACGAATCAACTATGGCTACACCTTC.

The rearrangement joins TRBV27 to TRBJ2-7, with 11 bases fitting TRBD1. V lost 7 bases, J lost 3 bases, and 8 bases stayed unmatched. Looked up from germline, CDR1 is MNHEY and CDR2 is SMNVEV (reference sequence). CDR3 length: 15 amino acids. The DNA for the CDR3 is TGTGCCAGCACCGCGCCGGGACAGGGGGTCTACGAGCAGTACTTC. Amino acid sequence: CASTAPGQGVYEQYF.

In this sample, this clonotype turned up a few times. The chain links TRBV29-1 to TRBJ2-7, with 14 bases identical to TRBD2. Germline-derived CDR1 and CDR2 are SQVTM and ANQGSEA. Unmatched junction bases numbered 3, after V lost 7 bases and J lost 4 bases. The length of the CDR3 is 13 residues. CDR3 sequence: CSGRLAGGYEQYF. The DNA of the CDR3 is TGCAGCGGTCGACTAGCGGGAGGGTACGAGCAGTACTTC.

The J gene is TRBJ2-7, the V gene TRBV5-1, with TRBD2 matching 13 bases. V dropped 3 bases and J dropped 3; count of bases not matched to a gene: 12. Germline CDR1 SGHRS, CDR2 YFSETQ. The CDR3 extends over 18 amino acids. DNA of the CDR3: TGCGCCAGCAGCTCCGCTACTAGCGGGAGGGCTATTGGCTACGAGCAGTACTTC. The encoded protein is CASSSATSGRAIGYEQYF.

J is TRBJ2-3 and V is TRBV11-2; 7 bases map to TRBD2. The trim removed 2 bases at V and 1 base at J, leaving 6 bases unmatched. This CDR3 is built from 16 residues. Looked up from germline, CDR1 is SGHAT and CDR2 is FQNNGV. The CDR3 DNA reads TGTGCCAGCAGCTTAATTGGCGGGGGACGCACAGATACGCAGTATTTT. Its translation: CASSLIGGGRTDTQYF.

This clonotype was counted a few times. The V and J genes are TRBV18 and TRBJ2-7, with 8 bases that match TRBD1. This CDR3 spans 16 amino acids. V was pared by 5 bases and J by 2 bases, with 11 bases of the junction left unmatched. Germline V gene data show CDR1 as KGHSH and CDR2 as LQKENI. CDR3 loop: CASSTDRGPLPYEQYF. CDR3 nucleotides: TGTGCCAGCTCAACCGACAGGGGCCCACTTCCCTACGAGCAGTACTTC.

In its sample, this clonotype was seen a few times. The V gene is TRBV12-3 or TRBV12-4, the J gene TRBJ2-7, with D perhaps matching TRBD1 (6 bases). Trimming cost V 5 bases and J 1 base, with 15 bases left between them. The CDR3 has 15 amino acids. The chain's CDR3 is CASSTELGGSYEQYF. For the CDR3, the DNA is TGTGCCAGCAGTACGGAACTAGGGGGTTCCTACGAGCAGTACTTC.

The V and J genes are TRBV24-1 and TRBJ2-2, with TRBD1 matching over 7 bases. V shed 5 bases and J 0 bases; nucleotides not matched to a gene: 5. The CDR3 covers 16 residues. Per the germline V gene, CDR1 is KGHDR and CDR2 is SFDVKD. This chain's CDR3 is CATSGTTGANTGELFF. CDR3 nucleotide sequence: TGTGCCACCAGTGGCACTACAGGGGCGAACACCGGGGAGCTGTTTTTT.